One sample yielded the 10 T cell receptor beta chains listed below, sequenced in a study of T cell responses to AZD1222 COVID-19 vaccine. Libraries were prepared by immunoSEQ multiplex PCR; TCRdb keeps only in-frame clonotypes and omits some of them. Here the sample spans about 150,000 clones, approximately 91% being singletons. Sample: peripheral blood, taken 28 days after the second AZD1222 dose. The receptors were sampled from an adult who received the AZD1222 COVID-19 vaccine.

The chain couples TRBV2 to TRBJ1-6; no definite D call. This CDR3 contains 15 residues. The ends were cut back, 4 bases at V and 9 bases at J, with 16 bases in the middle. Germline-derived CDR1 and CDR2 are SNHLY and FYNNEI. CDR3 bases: TGTGCCAGCAGTGCAGAGGGATCCCGTCGTTCACCCCTCCACTTT. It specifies CASSAEGSRRSPLHF.

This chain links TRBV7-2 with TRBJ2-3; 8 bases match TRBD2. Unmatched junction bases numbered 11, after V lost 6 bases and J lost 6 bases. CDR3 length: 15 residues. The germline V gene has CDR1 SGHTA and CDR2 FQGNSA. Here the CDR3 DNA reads TGTGCCAGCAGTTTTAGCGGGACCTTCACGGATACGCAGTATTTT. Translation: CASSFSGTFTDTQYF.

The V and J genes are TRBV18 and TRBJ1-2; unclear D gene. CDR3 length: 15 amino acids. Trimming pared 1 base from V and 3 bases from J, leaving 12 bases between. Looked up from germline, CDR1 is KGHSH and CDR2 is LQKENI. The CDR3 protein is CASSPLTGSDYGYTF. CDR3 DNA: TGTGCCAGCTCACCACTCACGGGCAGTGACTATGGCTACACCTTC.

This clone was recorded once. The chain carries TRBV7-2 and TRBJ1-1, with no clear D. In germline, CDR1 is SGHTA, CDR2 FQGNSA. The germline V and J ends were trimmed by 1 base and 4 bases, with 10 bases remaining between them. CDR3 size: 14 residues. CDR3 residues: CASSLGRRGTEAFF. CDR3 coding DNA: TGTGCCAGCAGCTTAGGTAGAAGAGGCACTGAAGCTTTCTTT.

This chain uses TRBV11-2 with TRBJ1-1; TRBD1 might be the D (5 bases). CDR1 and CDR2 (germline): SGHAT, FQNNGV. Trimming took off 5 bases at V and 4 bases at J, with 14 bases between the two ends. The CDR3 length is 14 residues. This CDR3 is CASSPPPGLTEAFF. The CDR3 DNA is TGTGCCAGCAGCCCGCCGCCGGGGCTCACTGAAGCTTTCTTT.

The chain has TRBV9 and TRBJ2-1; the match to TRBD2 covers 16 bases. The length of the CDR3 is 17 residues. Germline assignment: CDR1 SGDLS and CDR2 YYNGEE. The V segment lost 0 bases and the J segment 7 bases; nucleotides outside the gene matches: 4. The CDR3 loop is CASSVVGLAGGRNEQFF. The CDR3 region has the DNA TGTGCCAGCAGCGTAGTGGGACTAGCGGGGGGGCGGAATGAGCAGTTCTTC.

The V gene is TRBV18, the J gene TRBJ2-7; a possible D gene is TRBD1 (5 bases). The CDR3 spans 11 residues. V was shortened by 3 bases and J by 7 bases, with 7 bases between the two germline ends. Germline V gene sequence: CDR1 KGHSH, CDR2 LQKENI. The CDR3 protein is CASSPTGEQYF. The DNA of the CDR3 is TGTGCCAGCTCACCTACAGGTGAGCAGTACTTC.

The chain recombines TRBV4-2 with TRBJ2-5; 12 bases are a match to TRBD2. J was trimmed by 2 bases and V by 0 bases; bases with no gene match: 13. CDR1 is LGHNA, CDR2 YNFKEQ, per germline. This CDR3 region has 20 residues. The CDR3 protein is CASSQDSPRGLAGLQETQYF. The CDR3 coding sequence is TGTGCCAGCAGCCAAGATTCGCCGCGAGGACTAGCGGGACTACAAGAGACCCAGTACTTC.

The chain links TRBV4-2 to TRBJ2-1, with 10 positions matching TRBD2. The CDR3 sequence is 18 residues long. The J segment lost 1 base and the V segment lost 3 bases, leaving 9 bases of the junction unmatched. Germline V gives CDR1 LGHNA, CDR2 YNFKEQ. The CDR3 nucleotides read TGTGCCAGCAGCCAGGGTACGAGCGGGGGGGCGTCCTACAATGAGCAGTTCTTC. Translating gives CASSQGTSGGASYNEQFF.

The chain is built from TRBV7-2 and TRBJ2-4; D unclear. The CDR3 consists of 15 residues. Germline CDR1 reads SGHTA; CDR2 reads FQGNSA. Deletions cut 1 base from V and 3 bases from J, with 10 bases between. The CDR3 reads CASSLEDRNKNIQYF. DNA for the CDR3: TGTGCCAGCAGCTTAGAGGACCGAAACAAAAACATTCAGTACTTC.